This note documents a single TCR beta chain sequence. This entry comes from a study of blood T cell repertoires in COVID-19. Study-level background: Material from acute and convalescent COVID-19 was sourced from the United States, Italy and Spain. In each case, the material was cDNA or gDNA derived from T cells, B-cell-depleted T cells, or PBMCs.

Authors' data handling: Estimation of nucleated cell counts relied on the amplification of reference gene primers. This table comes from immunoSEQ multiplex PCR, and its TCRdb copy is limited to in-frame clones, with some not included. V and J calls plus clone size are reproduced from that table; the DNA served to infer D and trimming. The repertoire consists of about 170,000 clones, with about 85% occurring once and the leading ten covering about 1.2%. Germline V gene data show CDR1 as SNHLY and CDR2 as FYNNEI. CDR3 size: 15 residues. Trimming took off 0 bases at V and 4 bases at J, with 13 bases between the two ends.

This TCR was sampled from a man aged 55 to 70 who had recovered from COVID-19. The source material was peripheral blood. The rearrangement links TRBV2 to TRBJ2-7; TRBD2 might be the D (5 bases). CDR3 DNA: TGTGCCAGCAGTGAAGCCCGAGGGCCTCGTTACGAGCAGTACTTC. This encodes CASSEARGPRYEQYF. Looking up the rest from reference TRBV2 and TRBJ2-7 gives the full variable domain: EPEVTQTPSHQVTQMGQEVILRCVPISNHLYFYWYRQILGQKVEFLVSFYNNEISEKSEIFDDQFSVERPDGSNFTLKIRSTKLEDSAMYFCASSEARGPRYEQYFGPGTRLTVT.